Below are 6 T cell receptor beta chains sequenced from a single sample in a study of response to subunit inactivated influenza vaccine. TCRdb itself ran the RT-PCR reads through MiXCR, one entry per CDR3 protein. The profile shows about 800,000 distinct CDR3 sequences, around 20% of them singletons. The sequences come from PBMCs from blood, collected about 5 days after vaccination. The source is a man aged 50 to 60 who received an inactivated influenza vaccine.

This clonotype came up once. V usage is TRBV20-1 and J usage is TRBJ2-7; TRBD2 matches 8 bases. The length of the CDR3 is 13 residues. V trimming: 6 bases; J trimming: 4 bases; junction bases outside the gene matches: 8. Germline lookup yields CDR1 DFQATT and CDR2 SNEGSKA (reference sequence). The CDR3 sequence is CSAWREAPYEQYF. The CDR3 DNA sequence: TGCAGTGCCTGGCGGGAGGCCCCATACGAGCAGTACTTC.

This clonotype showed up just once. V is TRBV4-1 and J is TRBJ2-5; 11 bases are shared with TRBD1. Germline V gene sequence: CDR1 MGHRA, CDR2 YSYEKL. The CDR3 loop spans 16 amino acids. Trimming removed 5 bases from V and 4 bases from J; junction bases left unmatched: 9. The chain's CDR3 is CASSIRGTGGAETQYF. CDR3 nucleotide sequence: TGCGCCAGCAGCATACGCGGGACAGGGGGGGCAGAGACCCAGTACTTC.

In nucleotides, the CDR3 is TGTGCCAGCAGTGCGCCGACAGGCTCTGGGGCCAACGTCCTGACTTTC. The encoded protein is CASSAPTGSGANVLTF. The chain couples TRBV28 to TRBJ2-6; TRBD1 might be the D (6 bases). The germline CDR1 and CDR2 sequences are MDHEN and SYDVKM. Trimming removed 5 bases at V and 0 bases at J, with 11 bases between. CDR3 length equals 16 residues.

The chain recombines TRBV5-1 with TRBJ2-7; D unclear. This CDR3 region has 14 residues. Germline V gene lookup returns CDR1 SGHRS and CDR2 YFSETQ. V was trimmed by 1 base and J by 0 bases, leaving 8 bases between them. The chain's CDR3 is CASSLQSDSYEQYF. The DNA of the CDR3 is TGCGCCAGCAGCTTGCAATCGGACTCCTACGAGCAGTACTTC. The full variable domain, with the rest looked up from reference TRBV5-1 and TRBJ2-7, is KAGVTQTPRYLIKTRGQQVTLSCSPISGHRSVSWYQQTPGQGLQFLFEYFSETQRNKGNFPGRFSGRQFSNSRSEMNVSTLELGDSALYLCASSLQSDSYEQYFGPGTRLTVT.

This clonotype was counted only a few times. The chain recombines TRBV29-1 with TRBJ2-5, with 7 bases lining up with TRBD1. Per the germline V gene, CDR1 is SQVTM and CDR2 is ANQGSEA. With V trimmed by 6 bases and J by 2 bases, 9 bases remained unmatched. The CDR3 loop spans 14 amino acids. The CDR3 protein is CSVFYRDRQETQYF. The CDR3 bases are TGCAGCGTCTTTTACCGGGACAGACAAGAGACCCAGTACTTC.

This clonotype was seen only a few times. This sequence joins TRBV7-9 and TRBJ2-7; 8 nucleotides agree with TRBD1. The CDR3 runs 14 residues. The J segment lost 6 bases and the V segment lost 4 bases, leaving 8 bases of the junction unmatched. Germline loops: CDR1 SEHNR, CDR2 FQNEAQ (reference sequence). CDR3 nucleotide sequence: TGTGCCAGCAGCTGGGGGACAGGAGAAAGCGAGCAGTACTTC. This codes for CASSWGTGESEQYF.